A selection of T cell receptor beta chains follows, all from one sample in a study of T cell responses to AZD1222 COVID-19 vaccine. Profiling relied on immunoSEQ multiplex PCR, and the TCRdb table lists in-frame clones only, not all of them. The table lists 80,000 to 95,000 clones, less than 95% of them singletons, with 5.4% in the top ten. This specimen was peripheral blood, taken 28 days after the second AZD1222 dose. The receptors here all came from an adult who received the AZD1222 COVID-19 vaccine. CDR3s leave out the opening cysteine and the closing phenylalanine or tryptophan.

V gene,CDR3 length,CDR3 protein
TRBV29-1,10,SVSGTRGEQY
TRBV28,12,ASSSAGSNEKLF
TRBV10-3,11,AISEAVNTEAF
TRBV19,13,ASSSGPEEIDEQF
TRBV7-3,13,ASSPRTGFNTEAF
TRBV5-4,15,ASSSPGQGAKNTEAF
TRBV7-2,12,ASSPRQGGTEAF
TRBV18,14,ASSLGQGKGGTEAF
TRBV7-2,10,ASSPPSYEQY
TRBV2,13,ASSAGQPGVNEQF
TRBV18,13,ASSPLAGATDTQY
TRBV30,13,AWSEPDRLVKPQH
TRBV7-3,12,ASSFGTRADTQY
TRBV21-1,17,ASSTWTGGTGVVDTEAF
TRBV12-3/TRBV12-4,11,ASRRDYTGELF
TRBV14,14,ASSQFPGQGSYEQY
TRBV28,13,ASSPSGFNSYGYT
TRBV16,14,ASSQWGAGSYNEQF
TRBV11-3,12,ASSSRTGNNEQF
TRBV5-1,14,ASSLGDTGGNYGYT
TRBV24-1,14,ATSDGGLAGVDEQF
TRBV30,15,AWSVGRTLIQNQPQH
TRBV19,16,ASSIVVMRDRGVHEQF
TRBV3-1/TRBV3-2,14,ASSLGHLGGNQPQH
TRBV6-5,10,ASRNRVGELF
TRBV6-5,12,ASSYGDGNNEQF
TRBV5-1,12,ASSNTGARAEAF
TRBV4-1,14,ASSRGRGAAGNTIY
TRBV6-2/TRBV6-3,17,ASSYLLGDDRFSGNTIY
TRBV5-6,13,ASSHGTKSNQPQH
TRBV4-1,12,ASSPRGGGDTQY
TRBV6-5,11,ASRRTGRAEAF
TRBV28,11,ASSDRGHTEAF
TRBV6-6,11,ASSYELAQGQF
TRBV30,12,AWGPGHLTDTQY
TRBV2,10,ASSVLAYEQF
TRBV6-5,13,ASSSADRGVTEAF
TRBV5-1,12,ASSLVGSYNEQF
TRBV7-3,11,ASSSHRNTEAF
TRBV30,14,AWSARGGYLYNEQF
TRBV28,11,ASSLKSPPRYT
TRBV7-9,12,ASSFAGSSYEQY
TRBV5-1,14,ASSAGPLSSGNTIY
TRBV28,13,ASHTSGGAYNEQF
TRBV6-6,12,ASRRGQGSYGYT
TRBV11-3,13,ASSLGGERHNEQF
TRBV7-2,14,ASSLRAGGSSYEQY
TRBV7-3,13,ASSLTGGPNQPQH
TRBV28,14,ASSSMGQGANYEQY
TRBV20-1,9,SAGVLNEQF
TRBV11-1,10,ASSPQAYEQY
TRBV11-2,10,ASSPMTDTQY
TRBV12-2,12,ASRLNRGDYGYT